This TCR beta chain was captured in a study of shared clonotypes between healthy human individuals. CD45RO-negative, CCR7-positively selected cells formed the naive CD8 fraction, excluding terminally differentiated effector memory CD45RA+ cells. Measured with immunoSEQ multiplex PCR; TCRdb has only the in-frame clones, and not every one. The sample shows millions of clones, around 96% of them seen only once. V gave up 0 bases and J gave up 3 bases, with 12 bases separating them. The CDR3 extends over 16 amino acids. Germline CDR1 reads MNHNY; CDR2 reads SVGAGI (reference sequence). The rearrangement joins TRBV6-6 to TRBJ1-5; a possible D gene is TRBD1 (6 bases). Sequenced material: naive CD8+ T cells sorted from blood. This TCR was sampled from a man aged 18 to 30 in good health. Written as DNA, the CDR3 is TGTGCCAGCAGTTACTCACGGGGGGCGGACAATCAGCCCCAGCATTTT. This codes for CASSYSRGADNQPQHF.